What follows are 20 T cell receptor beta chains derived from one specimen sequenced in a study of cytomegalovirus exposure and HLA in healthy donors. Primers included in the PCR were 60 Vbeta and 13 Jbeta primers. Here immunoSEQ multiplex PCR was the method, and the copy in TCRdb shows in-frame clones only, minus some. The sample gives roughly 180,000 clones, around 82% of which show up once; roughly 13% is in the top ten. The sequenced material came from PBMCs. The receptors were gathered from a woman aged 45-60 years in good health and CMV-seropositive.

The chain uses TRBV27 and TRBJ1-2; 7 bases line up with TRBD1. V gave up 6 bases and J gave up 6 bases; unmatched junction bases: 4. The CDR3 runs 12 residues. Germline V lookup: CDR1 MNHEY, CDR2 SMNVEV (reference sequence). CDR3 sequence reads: CASSLTGNGYTF. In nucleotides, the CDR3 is TGTGCCAGCAGCTTGACAGGGAATGGCTACACCTTC.

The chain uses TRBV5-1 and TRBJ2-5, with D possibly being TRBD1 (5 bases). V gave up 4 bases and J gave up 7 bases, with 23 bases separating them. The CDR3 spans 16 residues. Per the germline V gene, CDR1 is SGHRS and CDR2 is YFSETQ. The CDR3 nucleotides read TGCGCCAGCAGCCCCTACTGGACATCCTCCCCGAGGACCCAGTACTTC. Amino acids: CASSPYWTSSPRTQYF.

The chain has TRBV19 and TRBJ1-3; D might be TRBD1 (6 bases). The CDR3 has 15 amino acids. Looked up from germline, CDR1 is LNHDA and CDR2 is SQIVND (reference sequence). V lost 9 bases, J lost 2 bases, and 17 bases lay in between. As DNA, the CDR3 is TGTGCCAGCCTACCGGGACAAATCCCTGGAAACACCATATATTTT. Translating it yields CASLPGQIPGNTIYF.

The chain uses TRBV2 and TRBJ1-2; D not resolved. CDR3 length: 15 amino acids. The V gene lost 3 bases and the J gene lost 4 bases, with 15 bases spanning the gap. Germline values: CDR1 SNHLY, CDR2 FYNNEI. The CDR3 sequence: CASSEGRGSLYGYTF. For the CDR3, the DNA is TGTGCCAGCAGTGAGGGTAGAGGGAGTCTCTATGGCTACACCTTC. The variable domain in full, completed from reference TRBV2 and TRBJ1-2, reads EPEVTQTPSHQVTQMGQEVILRCVPISNHLYFYWYRQILGQKVEFLVSFYNNEISEKSEIFDDQFSVERPDGSNFTLKIRSTKLEDSAMYFCASSEGRGSLYGYTFGSGTRLTVV.

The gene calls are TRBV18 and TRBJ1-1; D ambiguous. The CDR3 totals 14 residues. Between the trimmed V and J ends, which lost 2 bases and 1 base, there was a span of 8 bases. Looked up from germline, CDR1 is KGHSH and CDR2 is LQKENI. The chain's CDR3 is CASSPIWANTEAFF. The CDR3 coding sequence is TGTGCCAGCTCACCAATCTGGGCGAACACTGAAGCTTTCTTT. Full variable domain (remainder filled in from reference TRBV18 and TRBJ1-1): NAGVMQNPRHLVRRRGQEARLRCSPMKGHSHVYWYRQLPEEGLKFMVYLQKENIIDESGMPKERFSAEFPKEGPSILRIQQVVRGDSAAYFCASSPIWANTEAFFGQGTRLTVV.

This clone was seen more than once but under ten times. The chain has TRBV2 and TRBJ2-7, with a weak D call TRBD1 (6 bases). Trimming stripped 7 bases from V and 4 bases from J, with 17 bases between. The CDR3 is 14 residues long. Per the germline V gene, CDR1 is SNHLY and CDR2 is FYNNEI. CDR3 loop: CASKLAGARYEQYF. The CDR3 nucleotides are TGTGCCAGCAAATTAGCAGGGGCTAGGTACGAGCAGTACTTC.

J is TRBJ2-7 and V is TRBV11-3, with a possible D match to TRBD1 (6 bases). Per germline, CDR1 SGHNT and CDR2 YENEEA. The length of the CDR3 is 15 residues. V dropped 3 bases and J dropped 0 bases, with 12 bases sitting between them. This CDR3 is CASSLGRGTSYEQYF. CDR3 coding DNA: TGTGCCAGCAGCTTGGGCAGGGGAACCTCCTACGAGCAGTACTTC.

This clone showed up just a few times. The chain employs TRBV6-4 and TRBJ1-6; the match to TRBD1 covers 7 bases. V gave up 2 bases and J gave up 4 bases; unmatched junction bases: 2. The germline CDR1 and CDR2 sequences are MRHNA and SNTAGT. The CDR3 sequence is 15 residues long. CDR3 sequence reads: CASSDGTVYNSPLHF. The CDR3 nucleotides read TGTGCCAGCAGTGACGGGACAGTTTATAATTCACCCCTCCACTTT.

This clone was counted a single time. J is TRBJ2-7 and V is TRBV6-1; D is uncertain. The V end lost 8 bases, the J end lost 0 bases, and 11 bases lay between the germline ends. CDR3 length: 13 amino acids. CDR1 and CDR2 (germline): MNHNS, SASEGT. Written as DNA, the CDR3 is TGTGCCAGCGTTCTCTCGCGCTCCTACGAGCAGTACTTC. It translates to CASVLSRSYEQYF.

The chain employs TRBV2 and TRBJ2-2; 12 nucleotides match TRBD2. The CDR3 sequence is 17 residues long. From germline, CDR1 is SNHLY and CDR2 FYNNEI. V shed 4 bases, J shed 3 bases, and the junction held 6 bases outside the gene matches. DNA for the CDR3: TGTGCCAGCAGTGCAACTAGCGGGGGGCTCTACACCGGGGAGCTGTTTTTT. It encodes CASSATSGGLYTGELFF.

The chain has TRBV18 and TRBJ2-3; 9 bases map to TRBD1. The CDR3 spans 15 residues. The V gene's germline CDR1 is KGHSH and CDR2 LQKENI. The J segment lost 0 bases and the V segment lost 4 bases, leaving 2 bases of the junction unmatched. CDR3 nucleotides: TGTGCCAGCTCACAGGGACAGGGAAGCACAGATACGCAGTATTTT. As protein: CASSQGQGSTDTQYF.

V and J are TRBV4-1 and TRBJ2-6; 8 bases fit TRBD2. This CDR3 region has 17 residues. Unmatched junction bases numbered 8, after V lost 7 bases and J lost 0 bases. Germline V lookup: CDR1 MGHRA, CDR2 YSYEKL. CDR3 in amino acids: CASTRGGLVSGANVLTF. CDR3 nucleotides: TGCGCCAGCACTCGGGGGGGACTTGTCTCTGGGGCCAACGTCCTGACTTTC.

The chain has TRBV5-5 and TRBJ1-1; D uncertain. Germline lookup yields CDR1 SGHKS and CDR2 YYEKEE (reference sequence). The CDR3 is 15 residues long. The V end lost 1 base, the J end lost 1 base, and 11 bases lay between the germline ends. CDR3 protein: CASSLWSLPNTEAFF. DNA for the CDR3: TGTGCCAGCAGCTTGTGGAGTCTGCCGAACACTGAAGCTTTCTTT.

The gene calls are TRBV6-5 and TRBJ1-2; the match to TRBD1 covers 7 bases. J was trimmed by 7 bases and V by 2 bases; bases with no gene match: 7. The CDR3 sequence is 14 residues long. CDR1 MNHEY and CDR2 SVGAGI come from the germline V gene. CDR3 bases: TGTGCCAGCAGTTACATGGAGGGGGCGACTGGCTACACCTTC. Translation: CASSYMEGATGYTF.

CDR3 coding DNA: TGTGCCAGCAGTTACTCGACAGCTACTGAAGCTTTCTTT. Amino acid sequence: CASSYSTATEAFF. This sequence joins TRBV6-6 and TRBJ1-1; D possibly corresponds to TRBD1 (5 bases). The CDR3 is 13 residues long. With 0 bases removed from V and 5 bases from J, the gap between germline ends came to 7 bases. In germline, CDR1 is MNHNY, CDR2 SVGAGI (reference sequence).

Here the CDR3 reads CASSQETGETDTQYF. The CDR3 bases are TGTGCCAGCAGCCAAGAGACAGGGGAGACAGATACGCAGTATTTT. The rearrangement uses TRBV14 and TRBJ2-3; 8 bases agree with TRBD1. The CDR3 contains 15 residues. CDR1 is SGHDN, CDR2 FVKESK, per germline. The V segment lost 0 bases and the J segment 3 bases; nucleotides outside the gene matches: 2.

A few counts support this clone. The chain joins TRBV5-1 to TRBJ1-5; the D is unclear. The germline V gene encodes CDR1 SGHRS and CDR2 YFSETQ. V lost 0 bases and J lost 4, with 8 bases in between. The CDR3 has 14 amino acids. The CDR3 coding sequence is TGCGCCAGCAGCTTGGGGGCCCCAAATCAGCCCCAGCATTTT. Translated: CASSLGAPNQPQHF.

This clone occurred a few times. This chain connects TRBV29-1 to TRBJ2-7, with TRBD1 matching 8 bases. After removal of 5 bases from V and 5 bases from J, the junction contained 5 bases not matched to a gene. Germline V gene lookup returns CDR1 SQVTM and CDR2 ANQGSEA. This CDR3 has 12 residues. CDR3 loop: CSVRTGQHEQYF. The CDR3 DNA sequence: TGCAGCGTTCGGACAGGGCAACACGAGCAGTACTTC.

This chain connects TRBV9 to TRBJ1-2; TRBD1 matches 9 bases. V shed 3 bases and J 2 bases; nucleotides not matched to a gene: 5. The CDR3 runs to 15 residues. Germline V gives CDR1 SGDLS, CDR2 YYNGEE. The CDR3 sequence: CASSAGTGKNYGYTF. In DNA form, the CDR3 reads TGTGCCAGCAGCGCCGGGACAGGGAAGAACTATGGCTACACCTTC.

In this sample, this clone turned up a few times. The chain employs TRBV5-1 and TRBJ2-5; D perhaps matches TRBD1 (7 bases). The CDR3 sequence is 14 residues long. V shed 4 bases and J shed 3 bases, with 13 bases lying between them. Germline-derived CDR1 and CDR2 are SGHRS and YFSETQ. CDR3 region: CASSPGDREETQYF. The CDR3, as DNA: TGCGCCAGCAGCCCGGGGGACAGAGAAGAGACCCAGTACTTC.